These 25 T cell receptor beta chains were sequenced from one sample in a study of T cell responses to AZD1222 COVID-19 vaccine. Assay: immunoSEQ multiplex PCR; the TCRdb copy retains only in-frame clones and omits some. The table records about 220,000 clones, 90% to 95% of them present only once. Sequences were derived from peripheral blood, sampled on day 0 of MenACWY control vaccination. The receptors were sampled from an adult in good health.

The V gene is TRBV7-9, the J gene TRBJ1-6, with TRBD1 matching 7 bases. V lost 6 bases and J lost 6; bases outside the gene matches: 11. The CDR3 consists of 16 residues. The V gene's germline CDR1 is SEHNR and CDR2 FQNEAQ (reference sequence). CDR3 amino acids: CASRGGRQGGNSPLHF. The CDR3 DNA follows: TGTGCCAGCAGGGGGGGTCGACAGGGCGGTAATTCACCCCTCCACTTT.

J is TRBJ2-2 and V is TRBV28; no definite D call. The CDR3 runs 15 residues. Germline CDR1 reads MDHEN; CDR2 reads SYDVKM. Trimming pared 3 bases from V and 5 bases from J, leaving 13 bases between. The DNA for the CDR3 is TGTGCCAGCAGTTTTACGGAACGACGGACCGGGGAGCTGTTTTTT. This gives the protein CASSFTERRTGELFF.

V gene TRBV27 combines with J gene TRBJ1-2; 7 nucleotides align to TRBD1. Trimming removed 4 bases from V and 4 bases from J; junction bases left unmatched: 3. This CDR3 comprises 13 residues. From germline, CDR1 is MNHEY and CDR2 SMNVEV (reference sequence). The CDR3 DNA is TGTGCCAGCAGTTCGAGACAGGGCTATGGCTACACCTTC. It is translated as CASSSRQGYGYTF.

This chain connects TRBV12-5 to TRBJ2-2, with no clear D. The germline V gene encodes CDR1 LGHNT and CDR2 FRNRAP. The germline V and J ends were trimmed by 3 bases and 1 base, with 18 bases remaining between them. The CDR3 sequence is 18 residues long. The CDR3 nucleotides read TGTGCTAGTGGTTTCGTTAGGTCTCCCCTCCGGAACACCGGGGAGCTGTTTTTT. Its protein product is CASGFVRSPLRNTGELFF.

CDR3 nucleotides: TGTGCCAGCAGCTTAGTCGGTGGGTATACGCAGTATTTT. This sequence encodes CASSLVGGYTQYF. The J gene is TRBJ2-3, the V gene TRBV7-9; D uncertain. The V end was cut by 1 base, the J end by 7 bases, with 9 bases between. Germline V lookup: CDR1 SEHNR, CDR2 FQNEAQ (reference sequence). The CDR3 extends over 13 amino acids.

V gene TRBV7-9 combines with J gene TRBJ1-1; TRBD1 is a possible D gene (6 bases). Germline CDR1 SEHNR, CDR2 FQNEAQ (reference sequence). The CDR3 covers 14 residues. V lost 5 bases, J lost 1 base, and 11 bases lay in between. The CDR3 protein is CASSPLTGNTEAFF. The CDR3 DNA is TGTGCCAGCAGCCCACTGACAGGGAACACTGAAGCTTTCTTT.

The chain uses TRBV6-5 and TRBJ1-2; TRBD1 matches at 10 bases. The CDR3 is 14 residues long. Germline lookup yields CDR1 MNHEY and CDR2 SVGAGI. Trimming at V came to 6 bases and at J to 3 bases, leaving 4 bases not matched to a gene. CDR3 region: CASRETGGYYGYTF. The CDR3 region has the DNA TGTGCCAGCAGGGAGACAGGGGGCTACTATGGCTACACCTTC.

J is TRBJ1-2 and V is TRBV5-6, with 7 bases lining up with TRBD1. This CDR3 spans 13 amino acids. V gave up 6 bases and J gave up 2 bases; unmatched junction bases: 4. Germline V CDR1 and CDR2: SGHDT, YYEEEE. CDR3 DNA: TGTGCCAGCATACGGGGACAGAACTATGGCTACACCTTC. Encoded protein: CASIRGQNYGYTF. The full variable domain, rest sourced from reference TRBV5-6 and TRBJ1-2, is DAGVTQSPTHLIKTRGQQVTLRCSPKSGHDTVSWYQQALGQGPQFIFQYYEEEERQRGNFPDRFSGHQFPNYSSELNVNALLLGDSALYLCASIRGQNYGYTFGSGTRLTVV.

V usage is TRBV19 and J usage is TRBJ1-5; 10 bases map to TRBD1. Germline V gene lookup returns CDR1 LNHDA and CDR2 SQIVND (reference sequence). With 9 bases clipped from V and 7 bases from J, the junction kept 12 bases outside the gene matches. The CDR3 has 15 amino acids. As DNA, the CDR3 is TGTGCCAGCAAAACGACAGGGGGCGCGAGGCAGCCCCAGCATTTT. Encoded protein: CASKTTGGARQPQHF.

The rearrangement uses TRBV5-4 and TRBJ1-3, with D maybe TRBD1 (5 bases). Germline CDR1 and CDR2: SGHNT and YYREEE (reference sequence). There are 15 residues in the CDR3. Trimming removed 4 bases at V and 0 bases at J, with 11 bases between. CDR3 loop: CASSRDGNSGNTIYF. The CDR3 DNA follows: TGTGCCAGCAGCCGGGACGGAAACTCTGGAAACACCATATATTTT.

The V and J genes are TRBV19 and TRBJ1-1; D gene uncertain. Trimming stripped 7 bases from V and 1 base from J, with 10 bases between. The CDR3 totals 13 residues. Germline CDR1 and CDR2: LNHDA and SQIVND (reference sequence). CDR3 sequence reads: CASNVGRNTEAFF. CDR3 bases: TGTGCCAGTAACGTGGGCAGGAACACTGAAGCTTTCTTT.

The chain carries TRBV4-2 and TRBJ1-2, with 12 bases lining up with TRBD1. This CDR3 contains 16 residues. Germline V gene data show CDR1 as LGHNA and CDR2 as YNFKEQ. Unmatched junction bases numbered 6, after V lost 1 base and J lost 6 bases. CDR3 region: CASSQAGGQGANGYTF. Here the CDR3 DNA reads TGTGCCAGCAGCCAAGCGGGGGGACAGGGGGCGAATGGCTACACCTTC.

V usage is TRBV7-9 and J usage is TRBJ1-2; weak D call: TRBD1 (5 bases). CDR1 and CDR2 (germline): SEHNR, FQNEAQ (reference sequence). Trimming pared 7 bases from V and 2 bases from J, leaving 20 bases between. This CDR3 comprises 16 residues. CDR3: CASTFSGGGVNYGYTF. The CDR3 nucleotides read TGTGCCAGCACCTTTTCGGGAGGAGGGGTAAACTATGGCTACACCTTC.

This chain joins TRBV18 and TRBJ1-5; no definite D call. The CDR3 is made up of 13 amino acids. The ends were cut back, 4 bases at V and 6 bases at J, with 10 bases in the middle. Germline V gene sequence: CDR1 KGHSH, CDR2 LQKENI. Written as DNA, the CDR3 is TGTGCCAGCTCACGCGCCGAGAGTCAGCCCCAGCATTTT. This translates into CASSRAESQPQHF.

The chain links TRBV18 to TRBJ2-2, with D possibly matching TRBD2 (7 bases). The V end lost 3 bases, the J end lost 0 bases, and 17 bases lay between the germline ends. CDR1 KGHSH and CDR2 LQKENI come from the germline V gene. This CDR3 comprises 18 residues. Here the CDR3 DNA reads TGTGCCAGCTCACCCCTTGCCTGGGGGGGGCCGAACACCGGGGAGCTGTTTTTT. Its translation: CASSPLAWGGPNTGELFF.

The chain combines TRBV30 with TRBJ1-1, with 9 nucleotides matching TRBD1. The CDR3 sequence is 14 residues long. V gave up 1 base and J gave up 2 bases; unmatched junction bases: 2. The germline V gene encodes CDR1 GTSNPN and CDR2 SVGIG (reference sequence). Here the CDR3 reads CAWSGQGGNTEAFF. DNA of the CDR3: TGTGCCTGGAGTGGACAGGGGGGTAACACTGAAGCTTTCTTT.

This chain connects TRBV7-6 to TRBJ1-3; D gene ambiguous. From germline, CDR1 is SGHVS and CDR2 FNYEAQ. Trimming took 1 base from V and 4 from J, leaving 8 bases between them. This CDR3 has 14 amino acids. The CDR3 nucleotides are TGTGCCAGCAGCTTAGGGCGGCGCGGAAACACCATATATTTT. This translates into CASSLGRRGNTIYF.

This rearrangement joins TRBV7-7 to TRBJ2-2, with 8 nucleotides matching TRBD2. The J segment lost 1 base and the V segment lost 4 bases, leaving 5 bases of the junction unmatched. Germline assignment: CDR1 SSHAT and CDR2 FNYEAQ (reference sequence). The CDR3 spans 16 residues. The CDR3 sequence: CASSSVAGMNTGELFF. As DNA, the CDR3 is TGTGCCAGCAGCTCCGTAGCGGGAATGAACACCGGGGAGCTGTTTTTT.

The chain combines TRBV30 with TRBJ2-2; TRBD2 aligns across 8 bases. V shed 5 bases and J 2 bases; nucleotides not matched to a gene: 4. Germline CDR1 GTSNPN, CDR2 SVGIG (reference sequence). The CDR3 is made up of 14 amino acids. DNA for the CDR3: TGTGCCTGGGGAGCGGGGGCCAACACCGGGGAGCTGTTTTTT. This gives the protein CAWGAGANTGELFF. Full variable domain (remainder filled in from reference TRBV30 and TRBJ2-2): SQTIHQWPATLVQPVGSPLSLECTVEGTSNPNLYWYRQAAGRGLQLLFYSVGIGQISSEVPQNLSASRPQDRQFILSSKKLLLSDSGFYLCAWGAGANTGELFFGEGSRLTVL.

The CDR3, as DNA: TGTGCCAGCAGCGGGACGGCTGACGGGGGTTTACGCTACGAGCAGTACTTC. This codes for CASSGTADGGLRYEQYF. The rearrangement links TRBV2 to TRBJ2-7; weak D call: TRBD2 (6 bases). Per the germline V gene, CDR1 is SNHLY and CDR2 is FYNNEI. The CDR3 extends over 17 amino acids. Between the trimmed V and J ends, which lost 6 bases and 3 bases, there was a span of 24 bases.

The V gene is TRBV5-1, the J gene TRBJ1-2; D is unclear. CDR1 is SGHRS and CDR2 is YFSETQ in the germline V gene. This CDR3 is 15 amino acids long. Trimming took 0 bases from V and 2 from J, leaving 11 bases between them. The CDR3 DNA is TGCGCCAGCAGCTTGGTGATCAGCGGAAACTATGGCTACACCTTC. It yields the protein CASSLVISGNYGYTF.

Note on this clone: The same CDR3 is also encoded by other DNA sequences in this sample. J is TRBJ1-5 and V is TRBV19; maybe TRBD1 (5 bases). This CDR3 spans 15 amino acids. Germline CDR1 reads LNHDA; CDR2 reads SQIVND (reference sequence). Between the trimmed V and J ends, which lost 1 base and 1 base, there was a span of 8 bases. The CDR3 region is CASSIAGGSNQPQHF. The CDR3 nucleotides are TGTGCCAGTAGTATAGCTGGGGGGAGCAATCAGCCCCAGCATTTT.

Turning to this clone: In the same sample, other DNA sequences code for this CDR3. The rearrangement uses TRBV3-1 (or the pseudogene TRBV3-2) and TRBJ1-1; no clear D gene. The germline gives CDR1 LGHDT, CDR2 YNNKEL (reference sequence). The CDR3 sequence is 13 residues long. The germline V and J ends were trimmed by 3 bases and 1 base, with 6 bases remaining between them. This CDR3 reads CASSQVGNTEAFF. CDR3 nucleotides: TGTGCCAGCAGCCAGGTGGGGAACACTGAAGCTTTCTTT.

The chain employs TRBV27 and TRBJ1-6; 9 nucleotides agree with TRBD1. The germline V gene encodes CDR1 MNHEY and CDR2 SMNVEV (reference sequence). With 4 bases clipped from V and 9 bases from J, the junction kept 10 bases outside the gene matches. The CDR3 is 16 residues long. This chain's CDR3 is CASSSPGQGFGSPLHF. The CDR3 DNA follows: TGTGCCAGCAGTTCGCCGGGACAGGGATTTGGTTCACCCCTCCACTTT.

This clone was seen a single time. The V gene is TRBV5-4, the J gene TRBJ2-5; 10 bases match TRBD2. Trimming at V came to 4 bases and at J to 13 bases, leaving 10 bases not matched to a gene. The CDR3 runs 13 residues. Germline V gene sequence: CDR1 SGHNT, CDR2 YYREEE (reference sequence). The CDR3 reads CASSPGTSALLYF. The CDR3, as DNA: TGTGCCAGCAGCCCCGGGACTAGCGCTTTACTGTACTTC.